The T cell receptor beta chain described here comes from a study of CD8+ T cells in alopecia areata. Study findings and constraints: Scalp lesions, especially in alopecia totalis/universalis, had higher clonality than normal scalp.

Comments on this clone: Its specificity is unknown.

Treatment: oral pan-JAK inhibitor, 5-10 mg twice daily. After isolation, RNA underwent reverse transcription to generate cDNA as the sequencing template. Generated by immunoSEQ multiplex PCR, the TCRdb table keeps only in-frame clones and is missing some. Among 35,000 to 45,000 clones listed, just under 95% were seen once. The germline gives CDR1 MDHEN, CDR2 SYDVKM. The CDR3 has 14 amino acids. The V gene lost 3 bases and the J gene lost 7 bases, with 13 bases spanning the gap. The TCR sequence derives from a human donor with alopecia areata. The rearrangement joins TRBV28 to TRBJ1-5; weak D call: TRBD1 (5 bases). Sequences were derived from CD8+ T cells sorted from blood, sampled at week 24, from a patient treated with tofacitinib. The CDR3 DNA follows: TGTGCCAGCAGTTTGGGAGGGGAGCGGCAGCCCCAGCATTTT. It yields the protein CASSLGGERQPQHF.